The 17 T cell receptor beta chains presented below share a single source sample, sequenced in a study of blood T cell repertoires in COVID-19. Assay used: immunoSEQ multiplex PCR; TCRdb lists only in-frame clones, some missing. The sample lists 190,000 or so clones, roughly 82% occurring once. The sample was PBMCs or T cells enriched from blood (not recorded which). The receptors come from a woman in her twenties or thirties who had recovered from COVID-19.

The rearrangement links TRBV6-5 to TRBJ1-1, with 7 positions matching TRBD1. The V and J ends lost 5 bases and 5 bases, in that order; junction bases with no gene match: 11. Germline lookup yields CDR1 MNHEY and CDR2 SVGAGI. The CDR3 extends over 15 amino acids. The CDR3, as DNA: TGTGCCAGCAGTCTAGAGGGGGCGCCGAGAACTGAAGCTTTCTTT. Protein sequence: CASSLEGAPRTEAFF.

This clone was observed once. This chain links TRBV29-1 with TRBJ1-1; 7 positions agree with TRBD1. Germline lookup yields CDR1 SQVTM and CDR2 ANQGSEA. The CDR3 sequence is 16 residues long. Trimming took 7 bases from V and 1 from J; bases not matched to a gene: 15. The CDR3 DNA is TGCAGCGCGGGCGGCGCGGGAGGGGGCGCGAACACTGAAGCTTTCTTT. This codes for CSAGGAGGGANTEAFF.

This CDR3 reads CASSEAYGGNEQFF. CDR3 sequence (DNA): TGTGCCAGCAGTGAAGCATACGGGGGGAATGAGCAGTTCTTC. The gene calls are TRBV2 and TRBJ2-1, with 7 positions matching TRBD2. The CDR3 is 14 residues long. The V gene end was trimmed by 0 bases and the J gene end by 7 bases; junction bases not matched to a gene: 3. Germline loops: CDR1 SNHLY, CDR2 FYNNEI.

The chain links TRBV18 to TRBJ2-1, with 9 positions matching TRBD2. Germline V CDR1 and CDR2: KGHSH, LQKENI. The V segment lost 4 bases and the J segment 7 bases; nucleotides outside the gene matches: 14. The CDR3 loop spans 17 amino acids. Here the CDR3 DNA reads TGTGCCAGCTCACTATATGTCGTAGCGGGAGTTGAAAATGAGCAGTTCTTC. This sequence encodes CASSLYVVAGVENEQFF.

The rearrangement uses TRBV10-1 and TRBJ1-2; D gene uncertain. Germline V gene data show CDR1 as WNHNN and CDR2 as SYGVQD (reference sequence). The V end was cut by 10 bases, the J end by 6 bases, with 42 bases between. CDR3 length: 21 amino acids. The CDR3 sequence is CATFGTDPTMVPGLPYNGYTF. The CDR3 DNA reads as TGCGCCACCTTCGGCACAGATCCAACGATGGTCCCCGGTTTGCCTTATAATGGCTACACCTTC.

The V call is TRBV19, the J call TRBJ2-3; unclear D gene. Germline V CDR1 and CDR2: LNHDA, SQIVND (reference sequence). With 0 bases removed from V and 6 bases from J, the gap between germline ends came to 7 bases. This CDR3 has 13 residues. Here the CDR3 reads CASSIDRGDTQYF. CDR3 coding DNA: TGTGCCAGTAGTATAGATCGAGGCGATACGCAGTATTTT.

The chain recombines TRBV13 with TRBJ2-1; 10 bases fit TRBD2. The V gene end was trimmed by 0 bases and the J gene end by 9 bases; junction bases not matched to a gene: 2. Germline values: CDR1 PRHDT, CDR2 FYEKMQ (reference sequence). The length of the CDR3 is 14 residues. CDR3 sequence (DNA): TGTGCCAGCAGCTTAGGGACTAGCGGGCTTGAGCAGTTCTTC. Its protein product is CASSLGTSGLEQFF.

CDR3 amino acids: CASSPEIEQFF. The CDR3, as DNA: TGTGCCAGCTCGCCCGAGATTGAGCAGTTCTTC. The chain combines TRBV18 with TRBJ2-1; D is undetermined. The germline CDR1 and CDR2 sequences are KGHSH and LQKENI. The V end was cut by 6 bases, the J end by 9 bases, with 9 bases between. The length of the CDR3 is 11 residues.

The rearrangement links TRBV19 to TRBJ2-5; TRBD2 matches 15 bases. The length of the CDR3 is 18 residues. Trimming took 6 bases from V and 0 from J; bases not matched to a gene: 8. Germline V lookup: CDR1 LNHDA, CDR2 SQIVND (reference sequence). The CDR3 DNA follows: TGTGCCAGTAGAGGGGCCGGGACTAGCGGGAGGAACCAAGAGACCCAGTACTTC. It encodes CASRGAGTSGRNQETQYF.

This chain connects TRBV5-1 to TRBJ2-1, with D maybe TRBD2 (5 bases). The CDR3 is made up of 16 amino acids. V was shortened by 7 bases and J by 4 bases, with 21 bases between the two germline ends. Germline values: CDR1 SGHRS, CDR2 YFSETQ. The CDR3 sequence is CASQTTPISGYNEQFF. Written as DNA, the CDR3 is TGCGCCAGCCAAACAACCCCTATTTCGGGATACAATGAGCAGTTCTTC.

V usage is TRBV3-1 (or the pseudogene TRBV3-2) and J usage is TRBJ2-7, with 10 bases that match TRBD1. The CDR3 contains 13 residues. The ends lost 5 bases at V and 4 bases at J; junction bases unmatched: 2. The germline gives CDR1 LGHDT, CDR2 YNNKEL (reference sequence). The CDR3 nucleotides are TGTGCCAGCAGCGGGACAGGGGATTACGAGCAGTACTTC. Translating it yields CASSGTGDYEQYF.

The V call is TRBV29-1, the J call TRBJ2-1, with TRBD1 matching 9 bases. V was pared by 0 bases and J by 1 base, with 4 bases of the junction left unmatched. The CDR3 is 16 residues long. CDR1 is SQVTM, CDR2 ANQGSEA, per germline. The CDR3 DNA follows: TGCAGCGTTGAAGAAACCGGGACAGGGTCCTACAATGAGCAGTTCTTC. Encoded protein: CSVEETGTGSYNEQFF.

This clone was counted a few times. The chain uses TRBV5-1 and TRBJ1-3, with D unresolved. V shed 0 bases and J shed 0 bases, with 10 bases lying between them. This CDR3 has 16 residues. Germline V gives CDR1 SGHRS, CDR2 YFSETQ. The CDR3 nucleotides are TGCGCCAGCAGCTTGGTATCGGGAGCCTCTGGAAACACCATATATTTT. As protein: CASSLVSGASGNTIYF.

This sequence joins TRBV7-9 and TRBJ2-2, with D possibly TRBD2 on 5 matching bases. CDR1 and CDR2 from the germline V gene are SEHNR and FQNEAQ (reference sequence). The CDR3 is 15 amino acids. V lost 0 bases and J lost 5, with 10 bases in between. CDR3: CASSLAKGETGELFF. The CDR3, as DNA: TGTGCCAGCAGCTTAGCAAAGGGAGAGACCGGGGAGCTGTTTTTT. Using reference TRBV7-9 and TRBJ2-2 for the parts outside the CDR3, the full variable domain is DTGVSQNPRHKITKRGQNVTFRCDPISEHNRLYWYRQTLGQGPEFLTYFQNEAQLEKSRLLSDRFSAERPKGSFSTLEIQRTEQGDSAMYLCASSLAKGETGELFFGEGSRLTVL.

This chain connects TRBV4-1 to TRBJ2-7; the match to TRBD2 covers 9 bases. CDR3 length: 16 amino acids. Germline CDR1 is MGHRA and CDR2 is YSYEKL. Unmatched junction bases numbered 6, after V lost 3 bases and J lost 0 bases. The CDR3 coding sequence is TGCGCCAGCAGCCATGAAGCGGGAGGTTACTCCTACGAGCAGTACTTC. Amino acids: CASSHEAGGYSYEQYF.

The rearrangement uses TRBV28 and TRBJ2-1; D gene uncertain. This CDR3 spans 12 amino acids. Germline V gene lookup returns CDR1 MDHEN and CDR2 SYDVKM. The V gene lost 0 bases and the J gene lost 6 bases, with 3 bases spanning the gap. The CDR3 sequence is CASSLWANEQFF. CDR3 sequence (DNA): TGTGCCAGCAGTTTATGGGCCAATGAGCAGTTCTTC.

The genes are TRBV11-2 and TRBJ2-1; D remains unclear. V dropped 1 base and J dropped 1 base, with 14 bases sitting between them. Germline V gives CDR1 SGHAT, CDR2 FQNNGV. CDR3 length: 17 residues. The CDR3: CASSLVLGTSSYNEQFF. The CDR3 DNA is TGTGCCAGCAGCTTAGTGTTGGGCACCAGTTCCTACAATGAGCAGTTCTTC.